This entry lists 16 T cell receptor beta chains sequenced from one sample in a study of blood T cells in healthy people across ages. The use of a sample-barcoded 5' primer and a J-beta primer mix characterized a second PCR of about 7 to 12 cycles. TCRdb reanalysed the 5' RACE reads using MiXCR and keeps one entry per CDR3 protein. The data hold about a million distinct CDR3 sequences, with 40% to 60% observed a single time. The sequencing sample was made of blood. These receptors came from a man younger than 40 in good health.

V usage is TRBV12-3 or TRBV12-4 and J usage is TRBJ1-5, with D possibly matching TRBD1 (6 bases). The CDR3 is made up of 14 amino acids. V gave up 3 bases and J gave up 4 bases, with 10 bases separating them. The DNA of the CDR3 is TGTGCCAGCAGTTTTACCAGGGGAAATCAGCCCCAGCATTTT. Its translation: CASSFTRGNQPQHF.

The rearrangement links TRBV7-2 to TRBJ1-6, with D possibly matching TRBD1 (6 bases). CDR1 and CDR2 from the germline V gene are SGHTA and FQGNSA. The germline V and J ends were trimmed by 5 bases and 0 bases, with 14 bases remaining between them. This CDR3 has 17 residues. The CDR3 DNA follows: TGTGCCAGCAGCCCTAGACAGGAGAGCTCCTATAATTCACCCCTCCACTTT. The encoded protein is CASSPRQESSYNSPLHF.

This clonotype turned up a few times. A junction boundary mismatches the germline segment, possibly from a read error. This chain uses TRBV5-1 with TRBJ2-2; 9 bases agree with TRBD1. This CDR3 comprises 16 residues. Per the germline V gene, CDR1 is SGHRS and CDR2 is YFSETQ. The DNA of the CDR3 is TGTGCCAGCAGCCTTACAGGGGGCGGAAACACCGGGGAGCTGTTTTTT. Its translation is CASSLTGGGNTGELFF.

The genes are TRBV15 and TRBJ1-6; unclear D gene. The germline V and J ends were trimmed by 9 bases and 6 bases, with 15 bases remaining between them. Germline V gene sequence: CDR1 LNHNV, CDR2 YYDKDF (reference sequence). CDR3 length: 14 residues. CDR3 nucleotide sequence: TGTGCCACAAAAGACAAGAGCTTTAATTCACCCCTCCACTTT. Residues: CATKDKSFNSPLHF.

This clonotype was detected only a few times. The chain has TRBV28 and TRBJ2-1, with a weak D call TRBD2 (6 bases). Germline values: CDR1 MDHEN, CDR2 SYDVKM. Trimming pared 6 bases from V and 2 bases from J, leaving 14 bases between. CDR3 length: 15 amino acids. The CDR3 is CASSTGTATYNEQFF. In DNA form, the CDR3 reads TGTGCCAGCAGCACCGGGACTGCAACCTACAATGAGCAGTTCTTC.

This chain joins TRBV28 and TRBJ2-5; TRBD2 matches 10 bases. Trimming at V came to 7 bases and at J to 5 bases, leaving 1 base not matched to a gene. CDR3 length: 12 residues. Germline CDR1 MDHEN, CDR2 SYDVKM. CDR3 in amino acids: CASTSGGETQYF. CDR3 DNA: TGTGCCAGCACTAGCGGGGGCGAGACCCAGTACTTC.

V gene TRBV29-1 combines with J gene TRBJ1-1; D might be TRBD1 (6 bases). This CDR3 is built from 13 residues. Germline V CDR1 and CDR2: SQVTM, ANQGSEA. V gave up 6 bases and J gave up 2 bases, with 13 bases separating them. As DNA, the CDR3 is TGCAGCGTGGCAGTACAGGGAAACACTGAAGCTTTCTTT. Translating it yields CSVAVQGNTEAFF.

This clonotype came up once. The CDR3: CASSLGAVGTEAFF. In nucleotides, the CDR3 is TGTGCCAGCAGTTTAGGGGCCGTAGGCACTGAAGCTTTCTTT. The V call is TRBV12-3 or TRBV12-4, the J call TRBJ1-1; D uncertain. The CDR3 loop spans 14 amino acids. V lost 1 base to trimming and J lost 4 bases, with 10 bases between them.

The genes are TRBV29-1 and TRBJ2-2; possibly TRBD2 for D (6 bases). Germline CDR1 is SQVTM and CDR2 is ANQGSEA. Trimming shortened V by 6 bases and J by 4 bases, and 15 bases separated the two germline ends. This CDR3 has 14 residues. As DNA, the CDR3 is TGCAGCGTGAGGGAGGAGGCGAGCACCGGGGAGCTGTTTTTT. The encoded protein is CSVREEASTGELFF.

The chain uses TRBV6-2 or TRBV6-3 and TRBJ2-3; TRBD2 aligns across 9 bases. The ends lost 4 bases at V and 2 bases at J; junction bases unmatched: 10. The CDR3 is 17 amino acids. The V gene's germline CDR1 is MNHEY and CDR2 SVGEGT. The CDR3 spells CASSSQGRGGFTDTQYF. The CDR3 bases are TGTGCCAGCAGTTCCCAGGGGCGGGGGGGCTTCACAGATACGCAGTATTTT.

This clonotype was found a few times. A read error may explain this, as a much larger clone is one base away. This chain joins TRBV21-1 and TRBJ1-4. TRBV21-1 is an annotated pseudogene. This CDR3 has 18 residues. The CDR3 DNA reads TGTGCCAGCAGCAAAGTTGATGAAGAGAGTGCAACTAATGAAAAACTGTTTTTT. This gives the protein CASSKVDEESATNEKLFF.

The sample holds many counts of this clonotype. The chain couples TRBV20-1 to TRBJ2-1; maybe TRBD2 (5 bases). This CDR3 region has 14 residues. Germline V gene data show CDR1 as DFQATT and CDR2 as SNEGSKA (reference sequence). V lost 6 bases and J lost 1, with 13 bases in between. CDR3 sequence: CSAPLGVSYNEQFF. CDR3 bases: TGCAGTGCCCCTCTCGGGGTTTCCTACAATGAGCAGTTCTTC.

Comments on this clonotype: This may stem from a read error, because a much larger clone lies one nucleotide away. The chain employs TRBV13 and TRBJ1-2, with D possibly TRBD1 on 6 matching bases. Germline CDR1 PRHDT, CDR2 FYEKMQ (reference sequence). The CDR3 consists of 15 residues. CDR3 bases: TGTCCCAGCAGCTTAGGGGGGGTACTATTTGCCGGCTACACCTTC. Residues: CPSSLGGVLFAGYTF.

J is TRBJ2-3 and V is TRBV9; 7 bases line up with TRBD1. Germline CDR1 and CDR2: SGDLS and YYNGEE. After removal of 4 bases from V and 4 bases from J, the junction contained 6 bases not matched to a gene. This CDR3 has 14 residues. As DNA, the CDR3 is TGTGCCAGCAGCCTGGTCACAGGGGCAGATACGCAGTATTTT. Amino acids: CASSLVTGADTQYF.

V usage is TRBV11-1 and J usage is TRBJ2-1, with D perhaps TRBD1 (5 bases). V lost 2 bases to trimming and J lost 7 bases, with 21 bases between them. Germline V gene data show CDR1 as SGHAT and CDR2 as FQDESV (reference sequence). CDR3 size: 17 residues. The CDR3 sequence: CASSLLFRASTMNEQFF. CDR3 in DNA: TGTGCCAGCAGCTTACTTTTCAGGGCCAGTACGATGAATGAGCAGTTCTTC.

This clonotype was found a few times. The rearrangement uses TRBV30 and TRBJ2-3; 7 nucleotides agree with TRBD1. Germline V gene lookup returns CDR1 GTSNPN and CDR2 SVGIG (reference sequence). The CDR3 runs 15 residues. V gave up 0 bases and J gave up 2 bases; unmatched junction bases: 5. The CDR3 reads CAWSVLGTATDTQYF. The DNA for the CDR3 is TGTGCCTGGAGTGTTCTGGGGACAGCCACAGATACGCAGTATTTT.